Listed here is a single T cell receptor beta chain. This clonotype was counted between two and nine times. Its specific antigen is unknown. No much larger clone exists at a distance of one base, and base qualities are not known. This sample was included in a study of T cells in Graves' hyperthyroidism and ophthalmopathy (dated by TCRdb to between 2017 and 2020). With respect to the entire study: Peripheral blood was collected at initial diagnosis, before any treatment. After sampling, hyperthyroidism patients received methimazole starting at 30 mg daily, and ophthalmopathy patients received high-dose intravenous methylprednisolone. To identify distinguishing TCR V-J signatures, a discovery cohort of around 100 patients was used, comprising 43 with Graves' ophthalmopathy and 57 with stable Graves' hyperthyroidism. The roughly 94 discovery patients were randomly divided into training and test sets at a 7:3 ratio. According to the paper, TCR Vbeta CDR3 sequencing was carried out on 135 peripheral blood samples, which came from fewer than 50 ophthalmopathy, under 80 hyperthyroidism and about 17 progressor patients. An independent validation cohort of under 20 hyperthyroidism patients and approximately 17 patients who later progressed to ophthalmopathy tested prospective prediction of ophthalmopathy. The study also compared thyroid tissue and blood T-cell repertoires from several Graves' hyperthyroidism patients.

The TCR beta CDR3 regions were amplified from the RNA transcripts. For the first round of RT-PCR on the TCR CDR3, the HTBI primer set was used together with the Qiagen OneStep RT-PCR kit. Libraries were constructed in a second round of multiplex PCR, after which size selection and purification were carried out. Libraries were sequenced paired-end with 100 bp reads on an Illumina HiSeq2000. Per the authors' processing: SOAPnuke was used to process the raw data, removing reads that contained adapters or uncalled bases, had a mean Phred below 15, or lacked an exact match to the constant primer or identifier. COPE v1.2.5 was used to merge the high-quality paired reads, and each unique nucleotide sequence was defined as a clonotype. MiTCR v1.1 was used to align clonotypes to the IMGT TRBV, TRBD and TRBJ reference segments. Only V-J combinations with frequency above 0.0001, covering about 99% of repertoires, were analysed. The TCS score was defined as the ratio of F50 (clonal expansion) to E x V (chaos), calculated using BLOSUM62-based TCRdist between CDR3 peptides within each V-J. Welch's t-statistics and random forest reduced around 510 V-J features to fewer than 15, which were used in a naive Bayes classifier (R e1071). Clones were called with MiXCR by TCRdb after fastp trimmed the public reads at Q25, and only in-frame beta chains were retained. Rows merge per CDR3 protein into single entries with the most common DNA and genes. Here the V and J calls rest on TCRdb's processing, not on the authors' analysis. For this sample the table gives approximately 600,000 distinct CDR3 sequences, of which 11% to 15% were detected only once. Of the sample, roughly 7% falls within the top ten clones.

Summary of the overall study and its limitations: No statistical method was used to fix the sample size in advance, and group allocation was not hidden from the investigators. During validation, the model predicted progression to ophthalmopathy a median of around six months ahead of onset, with 70.59% sensitivity and 72.22% specificity. A 13 V-J signature model separated ophthalmopathy from stable hyperthyroidism, with around 90% sensitivity and about 81% specificity in cross-validation and 80%/75% in testing. Most expanded thyroid clonotypes (frequency above 0.001) were also detected in blood, suggesting blood repertoires may reflect thyroid immune responses.

Counted from cysteine to phenylalanine, this CDR3 has 12 amino acids. Left in the record is the CDR3 DNA by itself, 36 bases read in frame from the first base. According to the germline V gene, CDR1 reads KGHDR and CDR2 reads SFDVKD. The germline ends are 10 bases apart after V is trimmed by 7 bases and J by 4 bases. Ophthalmopathy patients had moderately to severely active disease, with a Clinical Activity Score of 3 or more, a NOSPECS grade of 4 or more, and a disease duration of less than 3 months. The study excluded patients with uncontrolled infections, other autoimmune diseases, pregnancy or lactation. Diagnoses were based on clinical symptoms, serum thyroxine and TRAb, thyroid ultrasound and orbital computed tomography. PBMCs were isolated from roughly 10 ml of fresh peripheral blood by Ficoll-Paque density gradient centrifugation. Trizol reagent was used to extract total RNA, and RNA quality was then checked on an Agilent 2100 Bioanalyzer.

The chain is made from TRBV24-1 and TRBJ2-7; the D gene lacks a confident call. Sample: blood. The receptor comes from a woman aged 18-29 years with Graves' ophthalmopathy. Read as DNA, the sequence is TGTGCCACCAGCGATAACTCGTACGAGCAGTACTTC. It codes for CATSDNSYEQYF.